A single sample is the source of the 11 T cell receptor beta chains below, sequenced in a study of shared clonotypes between healthy human individuals. Measured with immunoSEQ multiplex PCR; TCRdb has only the in-frame clones, and not every one. The data show 650,000 to 750,000 clones, approximately 75% seen once. Material for sequencing was memory CD4+ T cells sorted from blood. Subset described: CD45RA-negative fraction. The receptors were sampled from a woman in her twenties or thirties in good health.

This clone came up many times. The V call is TRBV6-1, the J call TRBJ2-7; 8 bases agree with TRBD1. Germline assignment: CDR1 MNHNS and CDR2 SASEGT. V lost 2 bases to trimming and J lost 6 bases; unmatched junction nucleotides: 9. The CDR3 has 15 residues. This chain's CDR3 is CASSESGQGHREQYF. Here the CDR3 DNA reads TGTGCCAGCAGTGAAAGTGGACAGGGTCATCGCGAGCAGTACTTC.

The gene calls are TRBV28 and TRBJ2-3, with TRBD2 matching over 9 bases. CDR1 MDHEN and CDR2 SYDVKM come from the germline V gene. The junction had 12 bases not matched to a gene; V was cut back by 6 bases and J by 2 bases. There are 17 residues in the CDR3. The CDR3 reads CASSWSDASGITDTQYF. The CDR3 DNA follows: TGTGCCAGCAGCTGGTCCGATGCTAGCGGGATCACAGATACGCAGTATTTT.

This chain uses TRBV27 with TRBJ2-5; 9 nucleotides agree with TRBD2. J was trimmed by 6 bases and V by 2 bases; bases with no gene match: 1. Germline lookup yields CDR1 MNHEY and CDR2 SMNVEV (reference sequence). The CDR3 runs 13 residues. The CDR3 coding sequence is TGTGCCAGCAGTTTAGGGACTAGCAAGACCCAGTACTTC. It translates to CASSLGTSKTQYF.

J is TRBJ2-7 and V is TRBV7-2; a possible D gene is TRBD1 (6 bases). The germline V gene has CDR1 SGHTA and CDR2 FQGNSA. The CDR3 length is 16 residues. V lost 5 bases, J lost 3 bases, and 20 bases lay in between. This CDR3 reads CASSPGRRQGNYEQYF. CDR3 in DNA: TGTGCCAGCAGCCCAGGCCGTAGGCAGGGGAACTACGAGCAGTACTTC.

The chain joins TRBV11-2 to TRBJ1-3; the match to TRBD1 covers 10 bases. V dropped 4 bases and J dropped 8; count of bases not matched to a gene: 11. CDR3 length: 16 residues. Germline assignment: CDR1 SGHAT and CDR2 FQNNGV. The CDR3 region has the DNA TGTGCCAGCAGCTCAGTCCGGGACAGGGGTGCCCACACCATATATTTT. Its protein product is CASSSVRDRGAHTIYF.

The V call is TRBV5-1, the J call TRBJ1-4, with D tentatively TRBD1 (6 bases). CDR1 and CDR2 from the germline V gene are SGHRS and YFSETQ. The CDR3 is made up of 16 amino acids. V was trimmed by 0 bases and J by 8 bases, leaving 17 bases between them. The CDR3, as DNA: TGCGCCAGCAGCTTGGATCCCGGGGGCGGCGGAGAAAAACTGTTTTTT. Encoded protein: CASSLDPGGGGEKLFF.

J is TRBJ2-7 and V is TRBV5-4, with D possibly TRBD1 on 6 matching bases. The V gene's germline CDR1 is SGHNT and CDR2 YYREEE (reference sequence). Trimming left V 3 bases short and J 6 bases short, with 16 bases between. The CDR3 covers 14 residues. Here the CDR3 reads CASSSWTAVAEQYF. CDR3 sequence (DNA): TGTGCCAGCAGCTCCTGGACAGCGGTGGCCGAGCAGTACTTC.

This chain links TRBV7-2 with TRBJ2-3; 7 nucleotides agree with TRBD1. Trimming took 7 bases from V and 0 from J; bases not matched to a gene: 4. The CDR3 consists of 14 residues. In germline, CDR1 is SGHTA, CDR2 FQGNSA. The CDR3 region has the DNA TGTGCCAGCACCCCGGGACAGAGCACAGATACGCAGTATTTT. Protein product: CASTPGQSTDTQYF.

The chain links TRBV5-5 to TRBJ1-2; the D is unclear. V lost 1 base and J 6 bases, leaving 16 bases between the germline ends. This CDR3 comprises 15 residues. In germline, CDR1 is SGHKS, CDR2 YYEKEE (reference sequence). The CDR3 DNA reads as TGTGCCAGCAGCTTGAGTCGGAGGATGGCGAATGGCTACACCTTC. Its translation is CASSLSRRMANGYTF.

This clone was seen repeatedly, ten times or more. This chain connects TRBV2 to TRBJ1-5; no clear D. The germline V gene has CDR1 SNHLY and CDR2 FYNNEI. CDR3 length: 16 residues. V dropped 2 bases and J dropped 3 bases, with 14 bases sitting between them. CDR3 nucleotide sequence: TGTGCCAGCAGTGAAAGTTCCCCCCGGAACAATCAGCCCCAGCATTTT. Its translation is CASSESSPRNNQPQHF. The full variable domain, in which reference TRBV2 and TRBJ1-5 provide the parts outside the CDR3, is EPEVTQTPSHQVTQMGQEVILRCVPISNHLYFYWYRQILGQKVEFLVSFYNNEISEKSEIFDDQFSVERPDGSNFTLKIRSTKLEDSAMYFCASSESSPRNNQPQHFGDGTRLSIL.

This clone was counted between two and nine times. Distinct nucleotide sequences in the sample also encode this CDR3. This chain joins TRBV2 and TRBJ1-5, with a tentative D call TRBD1 (6 bases). Trimming took 11 bases from V and 0 from J, leaving 8 bases between them. CDR1 and CDR2 (germline): SNHLY, FYNNEI. The CDR3 spans 12 residues. CDR3 in amino acids: CAEGGSNQPQHF. CDR3 coding DNA: TGTGCCGAGGGGGGTAGCAATCAGCCCCAGCATTTT.